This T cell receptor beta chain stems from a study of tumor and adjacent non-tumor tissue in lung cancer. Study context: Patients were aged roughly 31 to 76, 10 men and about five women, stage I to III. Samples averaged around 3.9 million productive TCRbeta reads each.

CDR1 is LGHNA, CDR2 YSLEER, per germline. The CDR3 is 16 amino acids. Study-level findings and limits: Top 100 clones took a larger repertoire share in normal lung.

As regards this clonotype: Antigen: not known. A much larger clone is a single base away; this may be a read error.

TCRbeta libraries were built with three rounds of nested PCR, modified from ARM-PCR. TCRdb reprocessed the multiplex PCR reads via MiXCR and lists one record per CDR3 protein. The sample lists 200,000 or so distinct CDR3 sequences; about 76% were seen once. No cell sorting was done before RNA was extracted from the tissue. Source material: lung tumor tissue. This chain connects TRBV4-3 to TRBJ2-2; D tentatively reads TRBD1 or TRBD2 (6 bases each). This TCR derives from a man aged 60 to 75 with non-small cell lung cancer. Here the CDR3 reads CASNQGGFPRGGELFF. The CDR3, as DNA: TGCGCCAGCAACCAAGGGGGGTTCCCACGTGGCGGGGAGCTGTTTTTT.